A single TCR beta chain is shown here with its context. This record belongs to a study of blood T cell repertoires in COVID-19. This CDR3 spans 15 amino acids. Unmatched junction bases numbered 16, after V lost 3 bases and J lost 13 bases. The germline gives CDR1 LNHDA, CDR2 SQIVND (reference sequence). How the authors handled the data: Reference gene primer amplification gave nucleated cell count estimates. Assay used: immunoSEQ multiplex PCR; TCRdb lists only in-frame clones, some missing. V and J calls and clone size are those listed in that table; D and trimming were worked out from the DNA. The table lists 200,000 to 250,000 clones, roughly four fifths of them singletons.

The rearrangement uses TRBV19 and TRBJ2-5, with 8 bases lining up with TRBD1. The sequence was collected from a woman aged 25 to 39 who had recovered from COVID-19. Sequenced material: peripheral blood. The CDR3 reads CASSITPTGDKRRYF. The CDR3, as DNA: TGTGCCAGTAGTATTACCCCGACAGGGGACAAGAGACGGTACTTC. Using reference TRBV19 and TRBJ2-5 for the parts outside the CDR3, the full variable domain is DGGITQSPKYLFRKEGQNVTLSCEQNLNHDAMYWYRQDPGQGLRLIYYSQIVNDFQKGDIAEGYSVSREKKESFPLTVTSAQKNPTAFYLCASSITPTGDKRRYFGPGTRLLVL.